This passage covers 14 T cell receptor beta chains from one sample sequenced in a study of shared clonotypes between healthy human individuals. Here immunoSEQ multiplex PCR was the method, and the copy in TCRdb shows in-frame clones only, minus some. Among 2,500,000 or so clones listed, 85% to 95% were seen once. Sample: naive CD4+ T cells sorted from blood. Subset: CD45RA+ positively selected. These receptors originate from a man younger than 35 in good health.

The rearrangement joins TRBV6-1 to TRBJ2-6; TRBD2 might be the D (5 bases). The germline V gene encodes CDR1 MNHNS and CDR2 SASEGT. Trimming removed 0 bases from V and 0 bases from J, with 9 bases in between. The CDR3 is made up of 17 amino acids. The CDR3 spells CASSEAEGVSGANVLTF. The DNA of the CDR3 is TGTGCCAGCAGTGAAGCAGAGGGTGTCTCTGGGGCCAACGTCCTGACTTTC.

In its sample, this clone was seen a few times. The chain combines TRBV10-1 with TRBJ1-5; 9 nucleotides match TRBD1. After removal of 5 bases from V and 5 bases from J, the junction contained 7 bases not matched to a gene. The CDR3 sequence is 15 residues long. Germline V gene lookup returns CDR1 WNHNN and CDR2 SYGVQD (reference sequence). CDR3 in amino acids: CASSSGTGFYQPQHF. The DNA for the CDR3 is TGCGCCAGCAGTTCCGGGACAGGGTTTTATCAGCCCCAGCATTTT.

The CDR3 nucleotides read TGTGCCAGCTCACCAACCGACGGGGGCGCGGTCGGCGACACTGAAGCTTTCTTT. Translation: CASSPTDGGAVGDTEAFF. The chain couples TRBV18 to TRBJ1-1, with D possibly being TRBD1 (6 bases). The CDR3 length is 18 residues. Germline CDR1 and CDR2: KGHSH and LQKENI. V lost 2 bases and J 3 bases, leaving 22 bases between the germline ends.

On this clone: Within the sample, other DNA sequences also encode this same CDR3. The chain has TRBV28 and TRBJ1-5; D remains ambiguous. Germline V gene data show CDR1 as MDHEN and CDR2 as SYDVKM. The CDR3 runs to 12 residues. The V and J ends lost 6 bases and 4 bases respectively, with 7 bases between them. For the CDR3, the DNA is TGTGCCAGCAGGAGCAGTAATCAGCCCCAGCATTTT. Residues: CASRSSNQPQHF.

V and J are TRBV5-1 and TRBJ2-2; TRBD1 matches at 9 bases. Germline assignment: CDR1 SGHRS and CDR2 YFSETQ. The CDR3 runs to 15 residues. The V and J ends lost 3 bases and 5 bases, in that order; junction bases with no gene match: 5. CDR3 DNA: TGCGCCAGCAGCTCCGACAGGGGGTGGACCGGGGAGCTGTTTTTT. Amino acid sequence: CASSSDRGWTGELFF.

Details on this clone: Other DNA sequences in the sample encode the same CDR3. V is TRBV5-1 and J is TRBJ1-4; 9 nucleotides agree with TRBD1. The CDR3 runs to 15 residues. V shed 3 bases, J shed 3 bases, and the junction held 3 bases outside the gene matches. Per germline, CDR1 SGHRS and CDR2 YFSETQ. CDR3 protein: CASSSGQGPNEKLFF. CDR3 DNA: TGCGCCAGCAGCTCAGGACAGGGGCCTAATGAAAAACTGTTTTTT.

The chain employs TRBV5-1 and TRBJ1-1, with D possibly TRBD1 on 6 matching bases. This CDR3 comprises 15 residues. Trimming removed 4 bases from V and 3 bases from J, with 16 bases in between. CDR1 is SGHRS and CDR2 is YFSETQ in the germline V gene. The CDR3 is CASSPGYRVDTEAFF. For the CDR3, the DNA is TGCGCCAGCAGCCCAGGATACAGGGTGGACACTGAAGCTTTCTTT. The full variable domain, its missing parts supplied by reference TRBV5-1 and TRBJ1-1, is KAGVTQTPRYLIKTRGQQVTLSCSPISGHRSVSWYQQTPGQGLQFLFEYFSETQRNKGNFPGRFSGRQFSNSRSEMNVSTLELGDSALYLCASSPGYRVDTEAFFGQGTRLTVV.

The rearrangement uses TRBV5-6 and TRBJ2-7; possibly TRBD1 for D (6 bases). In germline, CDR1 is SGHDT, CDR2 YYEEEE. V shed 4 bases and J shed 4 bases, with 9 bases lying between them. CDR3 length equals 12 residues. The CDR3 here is CASSRTDYEQYF. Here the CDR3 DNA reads TGTGCCAGCAGCCGGACAGATTACGAGCAGTACTTC. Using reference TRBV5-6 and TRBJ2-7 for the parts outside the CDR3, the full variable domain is DAGVTQSPTHLIKTRGQQVTLRCSPKSGHDTVSWYQQALGQGPQFIFQYYEEEERQRGNFPDRFSGHQFPNYSSELNVNALLLGDSALYLCASSRTDYEQYFGPGTRLTVT.

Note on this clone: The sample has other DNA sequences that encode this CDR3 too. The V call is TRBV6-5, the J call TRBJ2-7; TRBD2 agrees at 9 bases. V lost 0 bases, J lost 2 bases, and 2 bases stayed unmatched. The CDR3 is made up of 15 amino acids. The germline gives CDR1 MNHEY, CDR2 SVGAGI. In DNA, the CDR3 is TGTGCCAGCAGTTACTCTAGCGGGGGAACCTACGAGCAGTACTTC. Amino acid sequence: CASSYSSGGTYEQYF.

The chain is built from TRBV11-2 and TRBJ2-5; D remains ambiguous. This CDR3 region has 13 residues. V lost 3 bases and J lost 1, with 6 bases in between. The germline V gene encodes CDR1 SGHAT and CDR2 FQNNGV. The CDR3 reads CASSFFSQETQYF. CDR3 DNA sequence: TGTGCCAGCAGCTTTTTCAGCCAAGAGACCCAGTACTTC. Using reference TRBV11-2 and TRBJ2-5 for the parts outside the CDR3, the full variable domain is EAGVAQSPRYKIIEKRQSVAFWCNPISGHATLYWYQQILGQGPKLLIQFQNNGVVDDSQLPKDRFSAERLKGVDSTLKIQPAKLEDSAVYLCASSFFSQETQYFGPGTRLLVL.

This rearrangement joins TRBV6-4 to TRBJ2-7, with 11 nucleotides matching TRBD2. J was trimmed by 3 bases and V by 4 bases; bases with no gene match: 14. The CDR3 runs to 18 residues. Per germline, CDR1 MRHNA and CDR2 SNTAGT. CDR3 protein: CASSVRPAKLAGDYEQYF. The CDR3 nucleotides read TGTGCCAGCAGTGTTCGTCCCGCTAAACTAGCGGGGGACTACGAGCAGTACTTC.

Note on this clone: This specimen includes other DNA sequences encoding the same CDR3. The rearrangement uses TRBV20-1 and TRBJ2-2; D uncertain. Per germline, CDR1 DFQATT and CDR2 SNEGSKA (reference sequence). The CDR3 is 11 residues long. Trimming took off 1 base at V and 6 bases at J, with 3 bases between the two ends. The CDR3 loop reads CSARVAGELFF. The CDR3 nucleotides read TGCAGTGCTAGAGTTGCCGGGGAGCTGTTTTTT.

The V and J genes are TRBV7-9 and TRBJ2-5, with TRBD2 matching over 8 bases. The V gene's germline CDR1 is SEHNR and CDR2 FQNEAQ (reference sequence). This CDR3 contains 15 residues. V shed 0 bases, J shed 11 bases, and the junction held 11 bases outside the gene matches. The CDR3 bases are TGTGCCAGCAGCTTAGCACTCAGCGGGAGTACTGAGCAGTACTTC. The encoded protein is CASSLALSGSTEQYF.

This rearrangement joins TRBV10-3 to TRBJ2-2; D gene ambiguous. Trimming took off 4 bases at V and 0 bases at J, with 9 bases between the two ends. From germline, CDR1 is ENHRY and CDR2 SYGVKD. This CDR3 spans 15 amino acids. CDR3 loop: CAISVLPTNTGELFF. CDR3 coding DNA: TGTGCCATCAGTGTGCTCCCTACGAACACCGGGGAGCTGTTTTTT.